These 7 T cell receptor beta chains originate from one sample sequenced in a study of technical replicates of blood from a handful of donors. Profiling relied on immunoSEQ multiplex PCR, and the TCRdb table lists in-frame clones only, not all of them. The data show roughly 100,000 clones, roughly 95% seen once. The specimen sequenced was T cells isolated from PBMCs. The receptors stem from a human donor in good health.

V gene TRBV6-1 combines with J gene TRBJ2-7; TRBD2 aligns across 10 bases. CDR1 and CDR2 (germline): MNHNS, SASEGT. The CDR3 is 14 residues long. V lost 8 bases to trimming and J lost 4 bases; unmatched junction nucleotides: 8. The CDR3 region has the DNA TGTGCCAGCGTGAGAACTAGCGGGATTTACGAGCAGTACTTC. Its protein product is CASVRTSGIYEQYF.

The chain couples TRBV10-3 to TRBJ1-1, with 8 bases fitting TRBD1. Germline V gives CDR1 ENHRY, CDR2 SYGVKD. Trimming took 6 bases from V and 3 from J; bases not matched to a gene: 6. CDR3 size: 14 residues. The CDR3 loop is CAISPGGADTEAFF. The CDR3 region has the DNA TGTGCCATCAGCCCAGGGGGCGCCGACACTGAAGCTTTCTTT.

The chain carries TRBV11-2 and TRBJ2-7; 8 nucleotides agree with TRBD1. V lost 6 bases and J lost 1; bases outside the gene matches: 11. This CDR3 is built from 16 residues. Germline loops: CDR1 SGHAT, CDR2 FQNNGV. The chain's CDR3 is CASRRQGLGTSYEQYF. The DNA for the CDR3 is TGTGCCAGCAGGCGACAGGGGTTGGGGACGTCCTACGAGCAGTACTTC.

The CDR3 DNA reads as TGTGCCAGCAGTTTAGGGCTGCTTGAAAGGGAGCAGTACTTC. Residues: CASSLGLLEREQYF. The chain uses TRBV28 and TRBJ2-7; D is unclear. The V gene lost 2 bases and the J gene lost 7 bases, with 15 bases spanning the gap. Germline-derived CDR1 and CDR2 are MDHEN and SYDVKM. The CDR3 consists of 14 residues.

V is TRBV19 and J is TRBJ2-5; TRBD1 matches at 7 bases. J was trimmed by 1 base and V by 4 bases; bases with no gene match: 6. This CDR3 spans 15 amino acids. Germline V lookup: CDR1 LNHDA, CDR2 SQIVND (reference sequence). The CDR3 region has the DNA TGTGCCAGTAGTAAGGGACAGATCTTCCAAGAGACCCAGTACTTC. Protein sequence: CASSKGQIFQETQYF.

The chain is built from TRBV20-1 and TRBJ2-1; D call uncertain. This CDR3 contains 10 residues. V dropped 5 bases and J dropped 8 bases, with 7 bases sitting between them. CDR1 is DFQATT, CDR2 SNEGSKA, per germline (reference sequence). In DNA, the CDR3 is TGCAGTGCTTCAGAGGATGAGCAGTTCTTC. Translated, it gives CSASEDEQFF.

The rearrangement uses TRBV9 and TRBJ1-3; D ambiguous. The CDR3 consists of 13 residues. With 0 bases removed from V and 3 bases from J, the gap between germline ends came to 4 bases. Germline V gene data show CDR1 as SGDLS and CDR2 as YYNGEE. CDR3 region: CASSVGGGNTIYF. The CDR3 DNA reads TGTGCCAGCAGCGTAGGAGGTGGAAACACCATATATTTT. Looking up the rest from reference TRBV9 and TRBJ1-3 gives the full variable domain: DSGVTQTPKHLITATGQRVTLRCSPRSGDLSVYWYQQSLDQGLQFLIQYYNGEERAKGNILERFSAQQFPDLHSELNLSSLELGDSALYFCASSVGGGNTIYFGEGSWLTVV.